This TCR beta chain was documented in a study of blood T cells in healthy people across ages. For this clonotype: What it binds is not known.

Per sample, no less than 6 micrograms of total RNA were extracted. PCR was performed a second time for roughly 7 to 12 cycles using a sample-barcoded 5' primer and a J-beta primer mix. One entry per CDR3 protein results from TCRdb running MiXCR on the 5' RACE reads. Of 950,000 to 1,200,000 distinct CDR3 sequences in the sample, 30% to 40% were seen once. The germline gives CDR1 MNHEY, CDR2 SMNVEV (reference sequence). This CDR3 contains 14 residues. The J segment lost 9 bases and the V segment lost 2 bases, leaving 6 bases of the junction unmatched. Findings of the study overall: Any changes in expanded clonotypes were possibly confounded, as donor CMV status remained unknown. Naive CD4+ cell counts and diversity both ran higher in long-lived than in aged donors.

The sequence was obtained from a man aged 18 to 35 in good health. The sequencing sample was made of blood. V and J are TRBV27 and TRBJ2-1; 8 positions match TRBD1. The CDR3 DNA reads TGTGCCAGCAGTTTAGTCAGGGGGCGGAGTGAGCAGTTCTTC. Residues: CASSLVRGRSEQFF.